This T cell receptor beta chain was sequenced in a study of T cell clones after liver transplantation. The repertoire was sequenced with immunoSEQ multiplex PCR; TCRdb's copy has only in-frame clones and lacks some. The table has 9,000 to 10,000 clones, roughly 79% seen once. In this sample, this clone turned up once. There are 14 residues in the CDR3. Germline CDR1 is MNHEY and CDR2 is SVGAGI. V was trimmed by 8 bases and J by 4 bases, leaving 17 bases between them. The clonotype originates from a human donor who received a liver transplant. This rearrangement joins TRBV6-5 to TRBJ1-1, with D perhaps matching TRBD1 (6 bases). The sequenced sample was CD8+ T cells from blood, obtained before liver transplant. The CDR3 sequence: CASASYRGGTEAFF. Written as DNA, the CDR3 is TGTGCCAGCGCCTCTTATCGAGGGGGCACTGAAGCTTTCTTT.